Given below is one TCR beta chain in context. No antigen is known for it. A read error may be the cause here, since a much bigger clone is one base away. CDR3 length: 12 amino acids, cysteine to phenylalanine. Only the CDR3 part of the read is kept: 36 bases, read in frame from the first base. The germline V gene gives CDR1 as MNHEY and CDR2 as SVGAGI. The data were obtained in a study of CD8 T cells in ankylosing spondylitis (dated by TCRdb to 2017 to 2019). Study-wide context: T cell receptor beta repertoires were profiled in healthy donors and ankylosing spondylitis patients so that disease-linked TCR variants could be found. The full study cohort comprised 20 to 25 ankylosing spondylitis patients and over 95 healthy donors. Peripheral blood was sampled, and synovial fluid was additionally collected from ankylosing spondylitis patients.

Sequencing was carried out with an Illumina HiSeq 2500. Quantitative 5'-RACE with molecular barcodes was the method used to prepare the TCR beta libraries. The study's processing was this. To identify disease-linked TCR variants, a new computational method was used, one built on a probabilistic model of VDJ rearrangement. The raw public data were reprocessed by TCRdb itself: fastp quality trimming at Q25, MiXCR clonotype calling, in-frame beta chains only. Records with the same CDR3 protein are collapsed into one entry carrying the most frequent genes and DNA. The authors' filters were not applied to this entry. The sample table holds 200,000 or so distinct CDR3 sequences, of which 13% were seen once. Of the sample, about 10% falls within the top ten clones. Broad study findings and their caveats: In peripheral blood, the disease-linked clones were found at relatively low frequencies and had a CD8+ phenotype. The disease-linked clones were reported as significantly enriched in matched synovial fluid samples from ankylosing spondylitis patients. A TCR beta motif of eight highly homologous amino acid variants appeared characteristic of blood from ankylosing spondylitis patients. Some motif variants had previously been reported in the synovial fluid and blood of reactive arthritis patients, which suggests shared mechanisms of disease initiation.

This clonotype was obtained from a female donor with ankylosing spondylitis or in good health (not recorded which). The sample comprised blood, either unsorted or a sorted T cell fraction (not recorded which). The chain employs TRBV6-5 and TRBJ2-3, with the D gene uncertain. The nucleotide sequence is given as TGTGCCAGCGGTTACGGCCTACATCAGCTGTATTTT. It translates to CASGYGLHQLYF.